This T cell receptor beta chain originates from a study of blood T cell repertoires in COVID-19. On the study more broadly: Some COVID-19 samples were acute and others convalescent; all came from the United States, Italy and Spain.

This CDR3 is built from 16 residues. Trimming left V 4 bases short and J 0 bases short, with 12 bases between. CDR1 is LGHNA and CDR2 is YSLEER in the germline V gene. Study processing details: Estimated nucleated cell counts came from reference gene primer amplification. Profiling relied on immunoSEQ multiplex PCR, and the TCRdb table lists in-frame clones only, not all of them. V, J and clone size were drawn from that table, and D and trimming were deduced from the DNA. This sample carries approximately 50,000 clones, roughly 85% of them seen once, and the ten largest clones take roughly 10%. The sample was peripheral blood. The chain has TRBV4-3 and TRBJ2-2; D not certain. The TCR originated in a human donor in a cohort sampled during active COVID-19. This CDR3 reads CASSPSWPPNTGELFF. In DNA, the CDR3 is TGCGCCAGCAGCCCCTCCTGGCCCCCGAACACCGGGGAGCTGTTTTTT.